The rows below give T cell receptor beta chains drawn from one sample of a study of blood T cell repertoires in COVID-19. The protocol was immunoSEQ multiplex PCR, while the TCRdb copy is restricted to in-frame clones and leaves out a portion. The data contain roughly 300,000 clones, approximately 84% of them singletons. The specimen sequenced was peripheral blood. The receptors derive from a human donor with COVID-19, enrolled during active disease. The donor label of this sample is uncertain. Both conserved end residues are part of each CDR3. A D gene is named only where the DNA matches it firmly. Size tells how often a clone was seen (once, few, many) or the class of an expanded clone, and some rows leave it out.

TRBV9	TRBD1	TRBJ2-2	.	TGTGCCAGCAGCGTAGATCTGGGTAGTTGGGACAGGGGTTTGATCGGGGAGCTGTTTTTT	CASSVDLGSWDRGLIGELFF
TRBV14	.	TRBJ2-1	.	TGTGCCAGCAGCCAAAGTAGCTCCTACAATGAGCAGTTCTTC	CASSQSSSYNEQFF
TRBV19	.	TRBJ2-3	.	TGTGCCAGTACCCCCCGTCGTGGGAGTACCACAGATACGCAGTATTTT	CASTPRRGSTTDTQYF
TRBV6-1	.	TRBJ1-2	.	TGTGCCAGCAGTGAACAAAGGGGCGCGGACTATGGCTACACCTTC	CASSEQRGADYGYTF
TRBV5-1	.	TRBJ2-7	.	TGCGCCAGCAGCCAGGGCCCCCCCGGATACGAGCAGTACTTC	CASSQGPPGYEQYF
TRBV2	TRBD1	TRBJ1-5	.	TGTGCCAGCAGTGACGGGACAGACCAGATCCTTGGGGGGTCCAATCAGCCCCAGCATTTT	CASSDGTDQILGGSNQPQHF
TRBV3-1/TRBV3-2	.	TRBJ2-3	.	TGTGCCAGCAGCCAAGACCGACTGTCCACAGATACGCAGTATTTT	CASSQDRLSTDTQYF
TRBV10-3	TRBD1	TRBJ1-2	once	TGTGCCATCACCTCGGACAGGGAAGGGGTTATCGGCTACACCTTC	CAITSDREGVIGYTF
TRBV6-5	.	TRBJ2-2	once	TGTGCCAGCAGTTCCCCAGGGGCCTCCAACACCGGGGAGCTGTTTTTT	CASSSPGASNTGELFF
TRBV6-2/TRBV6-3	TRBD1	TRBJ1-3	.	TGTGCCAGCAGTTACGACAGGGGTCAGGATTATTTT	CASSYDRGQDYF
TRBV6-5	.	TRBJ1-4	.	TGTGCCAGCACCCGCGGGGTCGGCGAAAAACTGTTTTTT	CASTRGVGEKLFF
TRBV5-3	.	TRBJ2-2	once	TGTGCCAGAAGCCCACAGGGCACCGGGGAGCTGTTTTTT	CARSPQGTGELFF
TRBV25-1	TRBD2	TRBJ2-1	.	TGTGCCAGCAGTCCCAGCGGGAGCGGATATGAGCAGTTCTTC	CASSPSGSGYEQFF
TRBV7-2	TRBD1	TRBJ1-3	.	TGTGCCAGCAGCCAAGGACAGGGTCCGCTCTCTGGAAACACCATATATTTT	CASSQGQGPLSGNTIYF
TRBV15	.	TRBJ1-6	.	TGTGCCACCAGCGGGGGCCCCTATAATTCACCCCTCCACTTT	CATSGGPYNSPLHF
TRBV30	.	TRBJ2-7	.	TGTGCCTGGAGTGTAGCCTCGGGTGAGCAGTACTTC	CAWSVASGEQYF
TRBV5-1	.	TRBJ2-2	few	TGCGCCAGCAGCGGGACCGCGATCGGGGGGAACACCGGGGAGCTGTTTTTT	CASSGTAIGGNTGELFF
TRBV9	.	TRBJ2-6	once	TGTGCCAGCAGCGTCCAGGTCCCTGGGGCCAACGTCCTGACTTTC	CASSVQVPGANVLTF
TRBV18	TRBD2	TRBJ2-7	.	TGTGCCAGCTCACCCCCAAGCCAGCGGGAGATCAACGAGCAGTACTTC	CASSPPSQREINEQYF
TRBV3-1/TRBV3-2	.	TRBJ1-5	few	TGTGCCAGCAGCCAGAACCCCCGGGATCAGCCCCAGCATTTT	CASSQNPRDQPQHF
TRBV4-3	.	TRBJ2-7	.	TGCGCCAGCAGCCGAGGCGTCTCCTACGAGCAGTACTTC	CASSRGVSYEQYF
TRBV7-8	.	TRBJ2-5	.	TGTGCCAGCAGCATACTGACGGGAGTCCCCCAAGACCAGTACTTC	CASSILTGVPQDQYF
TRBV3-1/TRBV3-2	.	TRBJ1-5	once	TGTGCCAGCAGCCAAGATCGGGGGCAGCCCCAGCATTTT	CASSQDRGQPQHF
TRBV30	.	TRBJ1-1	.	TGTGCCTGGAGCCAACTAGCAGGGAACACTGAAGCTTTCTTT	CAWSQLAGNTEAFF
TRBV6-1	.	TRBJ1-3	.	TGTGCCAGCAGTGAAGTGTTGGGAGAGGCAAACACCATATATTTT	CASSEVLGEANTIYF
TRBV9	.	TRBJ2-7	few	TGTGCCAGCAGCCCCCAGGGAAAAAGGGGCGAGCAGTACTTC	CASSPQGKRGEQYF
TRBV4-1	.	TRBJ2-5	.	TGCGCCAGCAGCCAAGATCTGGGGAGGCCAGAGACCCAGTACTTC	CASSQDLGRPETQYF
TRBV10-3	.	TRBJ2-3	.	TGTGCTATCAGTGGTCGCGGGCCGCAGTATTTT	CAISGRGPQYF
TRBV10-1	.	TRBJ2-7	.	TGCGCCAGCAGCAACGGTCTTTTGAACGAGCAGTACTTC	CASSNGLLNEQYF
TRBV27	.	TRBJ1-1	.	TGTGCCAGCAGTTCTACAGGGCGGTACACTGAAGCTTTCTTT	CASSSTGRYTEAFF
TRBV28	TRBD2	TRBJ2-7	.	TGTGCCAGCAGCATGACTAGCGGGAGCCCTCCGTACTACGAGCAGTACTTC	CASSMTSGSPPYYEQYF
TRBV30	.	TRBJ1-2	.	TGTGCCTGGAGTGTACTGGGGGCAACGTGGGGCTACACCTTC	CAWSVLGATWGYTF
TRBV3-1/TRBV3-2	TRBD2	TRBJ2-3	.	TGTGCCAGCAGCCACCGCGGGACTAGCTTTTCAGATACGCAGTATTTT	CASSHRGTSFSDTQYF
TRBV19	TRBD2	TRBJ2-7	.	TGTGCCAGTAGTATGTCGGGAGGGCCCTCCTACGAGCAGTACTTC	CASSMSGGPSYEQYF
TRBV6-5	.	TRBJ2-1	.	TGTGCCAGCAGTTACTCGGGGGGAGGCTTCAACAATGAGCAGTTCTTC	CASSYSGGGFNNEQFF
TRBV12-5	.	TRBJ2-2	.	TGTGCTAGTGGTTTGGGACAGAAGACTAGAATGAACACCGGGGAGCTGTTTTTT	CASGLGQKTRMNTGELFF
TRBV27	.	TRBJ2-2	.	TGTGCCAGCAGCCTCCTCTCCACTGTTCTTTTGCGGGGGGAGCTGTTTTTT	CASSLLSTVLLRGELFF
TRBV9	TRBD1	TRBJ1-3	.	TGTGCCAGCAGCGTAGACAGGGGGCGATACTCTGGAAACACCATATATTTT	CASSVDRGRYSGNTIYF
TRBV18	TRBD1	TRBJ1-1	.	TGTGCCAGCTCACCCGGACAGGGGGCGGCGTGGGGCACTGAAGCTTTCTTT	CASSPGQGAAWGTEAFF
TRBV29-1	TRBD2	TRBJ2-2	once	TGCAGCGTTGTCCCCGGTACTAGCGGGAGCCGTACCGGGGAGCTGTTTTTT	CSVVPGTSGSRTGELFF
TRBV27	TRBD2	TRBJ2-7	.	TGTGCCAGCAGTTCCTCGACTAGCGGGAGGGCCGTCTTAGGCGAGCAGTACTTC	CASSSSTSGRAVLGEQYF
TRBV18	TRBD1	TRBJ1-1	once	TGTGCCAGCTCCACAGGGGGCGGGGGGAACACTGAAGCTTTCTTT	CASSTGGGGNTEAFF
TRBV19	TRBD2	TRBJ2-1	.	TGTGCCAGTAGTGTAAGACTAGCGGGAGAAGGGAGAAACAATGAGCAGTTCTTC	CASSVRLAGEGRNNEQFF
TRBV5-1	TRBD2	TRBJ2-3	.	TGCGCCAGCAGTACCGGGACTAGCGGGAGTCGGGGAGATACGCAGTATTTT	CASSTGTSGSRGDTQYF
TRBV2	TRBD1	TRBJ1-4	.	TGTGCCAGCAGTTTGACAGGGCTTAATGAAAAACTGTTTTTT	CASSLTGLNEKLFF
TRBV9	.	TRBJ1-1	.	TGTGCCAGCAGCGTAGCCCAGGGCACTGAAGCTTTCTTT	CASSVAQGTEAFF
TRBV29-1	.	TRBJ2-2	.	TGCAGCGTTGAAATGAAGGCGGCCGGGGAGCTGTTTTTT	CSVEMKAAGELFF
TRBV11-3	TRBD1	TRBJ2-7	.	TGTGCCAGCAGCTTCCCGGGACAGATCCTCTACGAGCAGTACTTC	CASSFPGQILYEQYF
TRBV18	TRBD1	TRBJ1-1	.	TGTGCCAGCTCACCAGGGGACAGGGGTGGCACTGAAGCTTTCTTT	CASSPGDRGGTEAFF
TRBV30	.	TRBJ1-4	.	TGTGCCTGGAGTGGAGTGGCAGGTATTGAAAAACTGTTTTTT	CAWSGVAGIEKLFF
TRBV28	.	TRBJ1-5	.	TGTGCCAGCACCCTTATATCTAGCAATCAGCCCCAGCATTTT	CASTLISSNQPQHF
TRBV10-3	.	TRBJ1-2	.	TGTGCCATCAGTGAGCCCCCCGGGAGGAATGGCTACACCTTC	CAISEPPGRNGYTF
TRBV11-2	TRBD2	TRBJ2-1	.	TGTGCCAGCAGCCCAATCCGGGGCACTAGCGGAGAATACAATGAGCAGTTCTTC	CASSPIRGTSGEYNEQFF
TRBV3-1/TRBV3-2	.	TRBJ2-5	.	TGTGCCAGCAGCCAGGACCGCTTCGGGGCCCAGTACTTC	CASSQDRFGAQYF